This TCR beta chain was recorded in a study of blood T cells in healthy people across ages. This clonotype has only a few counts. A second PCR, run for about 7 to 11 cycles, used a sample-barcoded 5' primer plus a J-beta primer mix. One entry per CDR3 protein, called by TCRdb with MiXCR from the 5' RACE reads. The sample carries around 800,000 distinct CDR3 sequences, 50% to 65% recorded once. This clonotype was obtained from a man aged 80 or over in good health. Sequenced material: blood.

CDR3 coding DNA: TGTGCCAGCAGCCCGACACCCTACAATGAGCAGTTCTTC. Translated, it gives CASSPTPYNEQFF. This chain connects TRBV11-1 to TRBJ2-1; D unclear. V was trimmed by 5 bases and J by 2 bases, leaving 7 bases between them. There are 13 residues in the CDR3. CDR1 is SGHAT and CDR2 is FQDESV in the germline V gene (reference sequence).